A single sample gave rise to the 10 T cell receptor beta chains below, sequenced in a study of PD-L1 blockade in urothelial cancer. Produced via immunoSEQ multiplex PCR; TCRdb's table is partial and in-frame only. This sample has tens of thousands of clones, with about 88% found just once. Time point reported: pretreatment peripheral blood. This material consisted of PBMCs, taken around atezolizumab (anti-PD-L1) treatment. Every receptor here comes from a donor aged 40 or older with urothelial cancer.

The CDR3 protein is CASIRGGRADGYTF. The CDR3 nucleotides are TGTGCCAGTATTCGGGGGGGGCGCGCAGATGGCTACACCTTC. This chain uses TRBV19 with TRBJ1-2; possibly TRBD1 for D (6 bases). Trimming removed 7 bases from V and 6 bases from J, with 18 bases in between. This CDR3 has 14 amino acids. Per germline, CDR1 LNHDA and CDR2 SQIVND (reference sequence).

V and J are TRBV5-1 and TRBJ1-5, with D uncertain. The CDR3 runs to 15 residues. CDR1 SGHRS and CDR2 YFSETQ come from the germline V gene. V was clipped by 0 bases and J by 7 bases, with 14 bases between them. The CDR3 DNA reads as TGCGCCAGCAGCTTGGTGGGGTCCCCGGGGCAGCCCCAGCATTTT. It is translated as CASSLVGSPGQPQHF.

This chain joins TRBV28 and TRBJ2-7, with D maybe TRBD1 (5 bases). V was cut by 7 bases and J by 7 bases, with 23 bases left in between. The length of the CDR3 is 15 residues. The V gene's germline CDR1 is MDHEN and CDR2 SYDVKM. The CDR3 nucleotides are TGTGCCAGCACCCTAGGGCAGGGATGGGGCTGGGAGCAGTACTTC. Translated: CASTLGQGWGWEQYF. Based on the CDR3 plus reference TRBV28 and TRBJ2-7, the full variable domain is DVKVTQSSRYLVKRTGEKVFLECVQDMDHENMFWYRQDPGLGLRLIYFSYDVKMKEKGDIPEGYSVSREKKERFSLILESASTNQTSMYLCASTLGQGWGWEQYFGPGTRLTVT.

The V gene is TRBV18, the J gene TRBJ2-3; 11 nucleotides align to TRBD2. The CDR3 spans 16 residues. V gave up 3 bases and J gave up 6 bases; unmatched junction bases: 8. CDR1 KGHSH and CDR2 LQKENI come from the germline V gene. CDR3 coding DNA: TGTGCCAGCTCACCGGGACTAGCGGTGCAGGGGGATACGCAGTATTTT. It yields the protein CASSPGLAVQGDTQYF. The full variable domain, rest sourced from reference TRBV18 and TRBJ2-3, is NAGVMQNPRHLVRRRGQEARLRCSPMKGHSHVYWYRQLPEEGLKFMVYLQKENIIDESGMPKERFSAEFPKEGPSILRIQQVVRGDSAAYFCASSPGLAVQGDTQYFGPGTRLTVL.

V and J are TRBV6-1 and TRBJ1-1; tentatively, D is TRBD1 (5 bases). V lost 6 bases and J lost 1, with 12 bases in between. This CDR3 region has 14 residues. The germline CDR1 and CDR2 sequences are MNHNS and SASEGT. CDR3 loop: CASRGGTPNTEAFF. The CDR3 DNA is TGTGCCAGCAGGGGCGGGACGCCGAACACTGAAGCTTTCTTT.

The J gene is TRBJ2-1, the V gene TRBV7-2; 7 nucleotides align to TRBD1. The CDR3 extends over 15 amino acids. Per germline, CDR1 SGHTA and CDR2 FQGNSA. After removal of 3 bases from V and 2 bases from J, the junction contained 4 bases not matched to a gene. This CDR3 is CASSFIDRAYNEQFF. The CDR3 DNA reads TGTGCCAGCAGCTTCATCGACAGGGCCTACAATGAGCAGTTCTTC.

This clone was seen once. The chain is built from TRBV2 and TRBJ2-3; D is undetermined. V lost 1 base and J lost 14, with 13 bases in between. Per germline, CDR1 SNHLY and CDR2 FYNNEI. This CDR3 region has 12 residues. CDR3 region: CASSEGGSKWYF. The CDR3 DNA follows: TGTGCCAGCAGTGAAGGCGGCAGTAAATGGTATTTT.

The chain carries TRBV4-2 and TRBJ2-7; 7 nucleotides match TRBD2. This CDR3 contains 16 residues. After removal of 1 base from V and 3 bases from J, the junction contained 9 bases not matched to a gene. Germline values: CDR1 LGHNA, CDR2 YNFKEQ. The CDR3 region has the DNA TGTGCCAGCAGCCAAGGGTCGGGGGGTTCTGGCTACGAGCAGTACTTC. Its translation is CASSQGSGGSGYEQYF.

This clone was picked up one time. The rearrangement uses TRBV19 and TRBJ2-1; 7 bases match TRBD2. CDR1 LNHDA and CDR2 SQIVND come from the germline V gene (reference sequence). The J segment lost 5 bases and the V segment lost 6 bases, leaving 7 bases of the junction unmatched. The CDR3 is made up of 14 amino acids. The DNA of the CDR3 is TGTGCCAGTAGGCCTACTGGGAGGGACAATGAGCAGTTCTTC. Translated, it gives CASRPTGRDNEQFF.

The chain joins TRBV6-1 to TRBJ1-2; D gene unclear. Germline V CDR1 and CDR2: MNHNS, SASEGT. V lost 7 bases to trimming and J lost 4 bases, with 13 bases between them. This CDR3 region has 13 residues. This chain's CDR3 is CASTQAAIYGYTF. DNA of the CDR3: TGTGCCAGCACCCAGGCAGCCATCTATGGCTACACCTTC.